One sample yielded the 21 T cell receptor beta chains listed below, sequenced in a study of T cells in Graves' hyperthyroidism and ophthalmopathy. Template material for amplifying TCR beta CDR3 regions consisted of RNA transcripts. The HTBI set primed first-round TCR CDR3 RT-PCR. TCRdb analysed the multiplex PCR reads with MiXCR anew, one entry per CDR3 protein. The sample has around 97,000 distinct CDR3 sequences, about 50% seen once. The sample was blood. Receptors were obtained from a man in his forties with Graves' hyperthyroidism.

This clonotype has at least ten counts. The rearrangement joins TRBV5-1 to TRBJ2-7; 7 bases line up with TRBD1. Germline V gene data show CDR1 as SGHRS and CDR2 as YFSETQ. Trimming at V came to 3 bases and at J to 5 bases, leaving 5 bases not matched to a gene. The CDR3 has 13 residues. For the CDR3, the DNA is TGCGCCAGCAGCTCCGGGACAGAGAACGAGCAGTACTTC. It translates to CASSSGTENEQYF.

The V and J genes are TRBV9 and TRBJ1-2; D gene ambiguous. Germline assignment: CDR1 SGDLS and CDR2 YYNGEE. The CDR3 runs to 15 residues. The germline V and J ends were trimmed by 3 bases and 7 bases, with 19 bases remaining between them. As DNA, the CDR3 is TGTGCCAGCAGCGCCACTTCGGGCAGTGAGGCTGGCTACACCTTC. As protein: CASSATSGSEAGYTF.

This clonotype was detected only a few times. The chain uses TRBV4-1 and TRBJ2-1; 9 bases line up with TRBD1. This CDR3 is 17 amino acids long. V was pared by 0 bases and J by 4 bases, with 7 bases of the junction left unmatched. The germline V gene has CDR1 MGHRA and CDR2 YSYEKL. Here the CDR3 DNA reads TGCGCCAGCAGCCAAGATCAGGGACAGGGAACATACAATGAGCAGTTCTTC. Encoded protein: CASSQDQGQGTYNEQFF.

This clonotype was detected many times. The chain has TRBV4-1 and TRBJ2-7, with a tentative D call TRBD1 (5 bases). Germline CDR1 MGHRA, CDR2 YSYEKL. Trimming removed 0 bases at V and 3 bases at J, with 15 bases between. The CDR3 totals 16 residues. DNA of the CDR3: TGCGCCAGCAGCCAAGAATGGGGCAGCCAGTTCTACGAGCAGTACTTC. It yields the protein CASSQEWGSQFYEQYF.

This clonotype showed up many times. The chain recombines TRBV19 with TRBJ1-1; D not certain. V was cut by 5 bases and J by 5 bases, with 12 bases left in between. This CDR3 is built from 13 residues. Germline CDR1 is LNHDA and CDR2 is SQIVND (reference sequence). The CDR3 region has the DNA TGTGCCAGTAGTTCGGGGAGGGAGACTGAAGCTTTCTTT. Its translation is CASSSGRETEAFF.

Comments on this clonotype: One end of the junction is discordant with germline, which a read error may explain. J is TRBJ1-5 and V is TRBV7-9; D is unresolved. There are 15 residues in the CDR3. CDR1 SEHNR and CDR2 FQNEAQ come from the germline V gene (reference sequence). CDR3 coding DNA: TGTGCCAGCAGCTTGGAGGGATTTAGCAATCAGCCCCGGCATTTT. Its translation is CASSLEGFSNQPRHF.

CDR3 sequence (DNA): TGTGCCAGCAGTATTGGCAGGGATCAGCCCCAGCATTTT. This codes for CASSIGRDQPQHF. V and J are TRBV6-4 and TRBJ1-5, with D tentatively TRBD1 (5 bases). V lost 5 bases and J 5 bases, leaving 10 bases between the germline ends. Per the germline V gene, CDR1 is MRHNA and CDR2 is SNTAGT. CDR3 length: 13 residues.

This clonotype was seen many times. V gene TRBV29-1 combines with J gene TRBJ2-1; TRBD2 might be the D (6 bases). Per the germline V gene, CDR1 is SQVTM and CDR2 is ANQGSEA. The CDR3 is made up of 12 amino acids. Trimming took 2 bases from V and 5 from J, leaving 7 bases between them. The CDR3 loop is CSVESGDNEQFF. CDR3 in DNA: TGCAGCGTTGAATCGGGGGACAATGAGCAGTTCTTC.

This clonotype was detected ten times or more. The CDR3 protein is CASSPYNGEPQHF. CDR3 DNA sequence: TGTGCCAGCAGCCCCTACAATGGGGAACCCCAGCATTTT. The V call is TRBV7-9, the J call TRBJ1-5; D gene ambiguous. The CDR3 loop spans 13 amino acids. Trimming stripped 5 bases from V and 10 bases from J, with 15 bases between. Germline V gives CDR1 SEHNR, CDR2 FQNEAQ (reference sequence). Variable domain in full (rest from reference TRBV7-9 and TRBJ1-5): DTGVSQNPRHKITKRGQNVTFRCDPISEHNRLYWYRQTLGQGPEFLTYFQNEAQLEKSRLLSDRFSAERPKGSFSTLEIQRTEQGDSAMYLCASSPYNGEPQHFGDGTRLSIL.

The sample holds many counts of this clonotype. The V gene is TRBV6-1, the J gene TRBJ2-7; a possible D gene is TRBD2 (6 bases). The CDR3 totals 14 residues. The V and J ends lost 2 bases and 6 bases respectively, with 14 bases between them. Germline V CDR1 and CDR2: MNHNS, SASEGT. The CDR3 DNA is TGTGCCAGCAGTGAAACCGCCGGGGGAGGCGAGCAGTACTTC. Its protein is CASSETAGGGEQYF.

Note on this clonotype: This may be a read error: a much more frequent sequence differs by one nucleotide. The chain couples TRBV24-1 to TRBJ1-2; D is unclear. CDR3 length equals 12 residues. Germline V gene lookup returns CDR1 KGHDR and CDR2 SFDVKD. V was shortened by 6 bases and J by 0 bases, with 4 bases between the two germline ends. This chain's CDR3 is CATSFPNYGYTF. DNA of the CDR3: TGTGCCACCAGTTTTCCTAACTATGGCTACACCTTC.

In this sample, this clonotype turned up many times. CDR3 in amino acids: CASSSRPGTGNSPLHF. DNA of the CDR3: TGTGCCAGCAGCTCCCGGCCCGGGACAGGGAATTCACCCCTCCACTTT. V gene TRBV11-2 combines with J gene TRBJ1-6; 9 positions agree with TRBD1. Trimming at V came to 4 bases and at J to 7 bases, leaving 8 bases not matched to a gene. There are 16 residues in the CDR3. Per germline, CDR1 SGHAT and CDR2 FQNNGV.

This clonotype occurred many times. The rearrangement joins TRBV19 to TRBJ1-4; maybe TRBD1 (5 bases). The length of the CDR3 is 13 residues. Trimming left V 9 bases short and J 7 bases short, with 15 bases between. Germline CDR1 LNHDA, CDR2 SQIVND (reference sequence). The CDR3 coding sequence is TGTGCCAGCTCTCGGGGGGGTGGTGAAAAACTGTTTTTT. Its translation: CASSRGGGEKLFF.

This clonotype was observed at least ten times. The J gene is TRBJ2-3, the V gene TRBV10-3; 12 bases map to TRBD2. There are 18 residues in the CDR3. V dropped 4 bases and J dropped 1; count of bases not matched to a gene: 9. Looked up from germline, CDR1 is ENHRY and CDR2 is SYGVKD. CDR3 sequence: CAISVHPLAGGGTDTQYF. The DNA of the CDR3 is TGTGCCATCAGTGTGCACCCGCTAGCGGGAGGGGGCACAGATACGCAGTATTTT.

This clonotype has ten or more counts. This may come from a read error, since a much larger clone is one base off. J is TRBJ2-1 and V is TRBV9, with D perhaps being TRBD1 or TRBD2 (6 bases each). The CDR3 is made up of 16 amino acids. Trimming took 4 bases from V and 6 from J, leaving 20 bases between them. CDR1 and CDR2 from the germline V gene are SGDLS and YYNGEE. DNA for the CDR3: TGTGCCAGCAGCCCCCTTGGACGGGGGCGAGGCAATGAGCAGTTCTTC. It encodes CASSPLGRGRGNEQFF.

V usage is TRBV19 and J usage is TRBJ1-2; TRBD1 is a possible D gene (6 bases). The CDR3 runs 14 residues. Germline assignment: CDR1 LNHDA and CDR2 SQIVND (reference sequence). V was pared by 7 bases and J by 8 bases, with 20 bases between. The CDR3 DNA reads as TGTGCCAGTACCGAGGACAGATACTCCTACGGCTACACCTTC. The encoded protein is CASTEDRYSYGYTF. Full variable domain (remainder filled in from reference TRBV19 and TRBJ1-2): DGGITQSPKYLFRKEGQNVTLSCEQNLNHDAMYWYRQDPGQGLRLIYYSQIVNDFQKGDIAEGYSVSREKKESFPLTVTSAQKNPTAFYLCASTEDRYSYGYTFGSGTRLTVV.

This clonotype was detected only a few times. The V and J genes are TRBV18 and TRBJ2-5, with D possibly being TRBD1 or TRBD2 (6 bases each). V was cut by 1 base and J by 5 bases, with 14 bases left in between. This CDR3 is 15 amino acids long. CDR1 and CDR2 (germline): KGHSH, LQKENI. The CDR3 sequence is CASSPRDTGGETQYF. As DNA, the CDR3 is TGTGCCAGCTCACCACGGGACACTGGGGGGGAGACCCAGTACTTC.

This chain links TRBV7-9 with TRBJ2-1; either TRBD1 or TRBD2 may supply D (6 bases each). CDR1 is SEHNR and CDR2 is FQNEAQ in the germline V gene (reference sequence). There are 14 residues in the CDR3. Trimming cost V 6 bases and J 8 bases, with 17 bases left between them. In nucleotides, the CDR3 is TGTGCCAGCAGGCCCGGGGGCAGGGGCTATGAGCAGTTCTTC. Protein: CASRPGGRGYEQFF. The complete variable domain, with remaining parts taken from reference TRBV7-9 and TRBJ2-1, reads DTGVSQNPRHKITKRGQNVTFRCDPISEHNRLYWYRQTLGQGPEFLTYFQNEAQLEKSRLLSDRFSAERPKGSFSTLEIQRTEQGDSAMYLCASRPGGRGYEQFFGPGTRLTVL.

Only one count was recorded for this clonotype. The chain employs TRBV7-9 and TRBJ2-1, with 11 bases identical to TRBD2. The CDR3 spans 15 residues. V gave up 4 bases and J gave up 9 bases; unmatched junction bases: 8. Germline CDR1 and CDR2: SEHNR and FQNEAQ (reference sequence). The CDR3 here is CASSYGVAGGREQFF. The CDR3 nucleotides read TGTGCCAGCAGCTACGGGGTAGCGGGGGGGCGTGAGCAGTTCTTC.

V and J are TRBV29-1 and TRBJ2-7, with TRBD1 matching 8 bases. The CDR3 runs 13 residues. CDR1 and CDR2 (germline): SQVTM, ANQGSEA. V lost 2 bases to trimming and J lost 9 bases; unmatched junction nucleotides: 9. The DNA of the CDR3 is TGCAGCGTTGAACTTTGGACAGGGCTGGCGCAGTACTTC. It encodes CSVELWTGLAQYF.

The V gene is TRBV12-5, the J gene TRBJ2-2, with 7 nucleotides matching TRBD1. Germline lookup yields CDR1 LGHNT and CDR2 FRNRAP. This CDR3 is 19 amino acids long. V lost 0 bases and J lost 2; bases outside the gene matches: 12. CDR3 sequence: CASGLVPPWDSLNTGELFF. CDR3 in DNA: TGTGCTAGTGGTTTGGTACCCCCCTGGGACAGCCTTAACACCGGGGAGCTGTTTTTT.